The TCR beta chain under discussion was sequenced for a study of T-cell reconstitution after alpha-beta-depleted transplantation in children. Germline V gives CDR1 DFQATT, CDR2 SNEGSKA (reference sequence). V gave up 1 base and J gave up 6 bases, with 9 bases separating them. This CDR3 is 12 amino acids long. The TCRbeta library incorporated unique molecular identifiers. In TCRdb, the PCR reads were re-called with MiXCR into one record per CDR3 protein. The top ten hold less than 4% of the sample, which has some 500,000 distinct CDR3 sequences, about 16% seen once. This chain joins TRBV20-1 and TRBJ1-1; D not resolved. Specimen: PBMCs from the stem cell graft donor, collected from the stem cell graft. The sequence derives from a human donor who donated a stem cell graft to a child with acute lymphoblastic leukemia. CDR3 region: CSARGVGPEAFF. The DNA of the CDR3 is TGCAGTGCTAGAGGGGTGGGCCCTGAAGCTTTCTTT.